One sample yielded the 10 T cell receptor beta chains listed below, sequenced in a study of Ad26.COV2.S vaccination and SARS-CoV-2 variants. Treatment denoted: about 20 received Ad26.COV2.S at low or high dose, single or two shots; roughly five received placebo; per-sample allocation not given. The study sampled participants on day 63 after the first vaccine or placebo injection. The repertoire was sequenced with immunoSEQ multiplex PCR; TCRdb's copy has only in-frame clones and lacks some. The sample shows about 480,000 clones, roughly 89% of them seen only once. This material consisted of peripheral blood, taken in a trial of Ad26.COV2.S vaccine versus placebo. These receptors were taken from a person aged 18-65 years who received the Ad26.COV2.S COVID-19 vaccine or a placebo.

This chain joins TRBV24-1 and TRBJ2-2, with D possibly being TRBD2 (6 bases). The CDR3 runs 15 residues. V was shortened by 3 bases and J by 4 bases, with 11 bases between the two germline ends. Germline values: CDR1 KGHDR, CDR2 SFDVKD. CDR3 protein: CATSDPTRITGELFF. In nucleotides, the CDR3 is TGTGCCACCAGTGATCCGACTAGGATCACCGGGGAGCTGTTTTTT.

The chain is built from TRBV27 and TRBJ2-7; maybe TRBD1 (6 bases). The V gene's germline CDR1 is MNHEY and CDR2 SMNVEV (reference sequence). This CDR3 is built from 11 residues. Trimming stripped 10 bases from V and 6 bases from J, with 13 bases between. The CDR3 DNA is TGTGCCACCCTACAGGGATCCGAGCAGTACTTC. Translation: CATLQGSEQYF.

This rearrangement joins TRBV7-9 to TRBJ2-4; D is possibly TRBD1 or TRBD2 (5 bases each). The V gene's germline CDR1 is SEHNR and CDR2 FQNEAQ (reference sequence). V was cut by 3 bases and J by 8 bases, with 17 bases left in between. This CDR3 has 15 residues. CDR3: CASSFPGPMRDIQYF. The CDR3 DNA is TGTGCCAGCAGCTTCCCGGGACCGATGAGGGACATTCAGTACTTC.

With regard to this clone: Other DNA sequences in the sample encode the same CDR3. V is TRBV29-1 and J is TRBJ2-7; D possibly corresponds to TRBD2 (5 bases). Germline CDR1 SQVTM, CDR2 ANQGSEA. The ends were cut back, 1 base at V and 6 bases at J, with 7 bases in the middle. The CDR3 spans 11 residues. In nucleotides, the CDR3 is TGCAGCGTTGAAGGAGGGTCCGAGCAGTACTTC. It specifies CSVEGGSEQYF.

This chain uses TRBV28 with TRBJ2-5; weak D call: TRBD2 (6 bases). V dropped 8 bases and J dropped 2 bases, with 15 bases sitting between them. The length of the CDR3 is 14 residues. Germline V gives CDR1 MDHEN, CDR2 SYDVKM. CDR3 coding DNA: TGTGCCAGCGTTCCTGGGACTTTTCAAGAGACCCAGTACTTC. Its protein is CASVPGTFQETQYF.

Comment on this clone: A junction end diverges from the germline sequence, so it may reflect a read error. V is TRBV6-1 and J is TRBJ2-7; D gene uncertain. The CDR3 contains 12 residues. Germline V gene sequence: CDR1 MNHNS, CDR2 SASEGT. CDR3 coding DNA: TGTGCCAGCAGTGAACTAACCTCACGAGCCATCTTC. This sequence encodes CASSELTSRAIF.

This clone was recorded only once. This chain connects TRBV28 to TRBJ2-1, with D tentatively TRBD2 (5 bases). The CDR3 consists of 16 residues. V was trimmed by 4 bases and J by 10 bases, leaving 23 bases between them. Germline CDR1 and CDR2: MDHEN and SYDVKM. The DNA for the CDR3 is TGTGCCAGCAGTTCCCCGCGTTCTTGGACTCTGGAGGAGCAGTTCTTC. Translating it yields CASSSPRSWTLEEQFF. Filled out from reference TRBV28 and TRBJ2-1, the complete variable domain reads DVKVTQSSRYLVKRTGEKVFLECVQDMDHENMFWYRQDPGLGLRLIYFSYDVKMKEKGDIPEGYSVSREKKERFSLILESASTNQTSMYLCASSSPRSWTLEEQFFGPGTRLTVL.

The chain joins TRBV4-1 to TRBJ1-2; D is ambiguous. CDR1 and CDR2 (germline): MGHRA, YSYEKL. The CDR3 extends over 13 amino acids. V lost 0 bases, J lost 8 bases, and 10 bases lay in between. For the CDR3, the DNA is TGCGCCAGCAGCCAAGATCCCGGGGAGGGCTACACCTTC. Protein product: CASSQDPGEGYTF.

V gene TRBV6-2 or TRBV6-3 combines with J gene TRBJ1-4; 8 bases match TRBD1. With 5 bases clipped from V and 2 bases from J, the junction kept 13 bases outside the gene matches. The germline V gene has CDR1 MNHEY and CDR2 SVGEGT. The CDR3 extends over 18 amino acids. In DNA, the CDR3 is TGTGCCAGCAGTGATCCGGGACAGGTAGGAGTCACTAATGAAAAACTGTTTTTT. It encodes CASSDPGQVGVTNEKLFF.

The chain uses TRBV18 and TRBJ2-1; no clear D gene. Germline V gene sequence: CDR1 KGHSH, CDR2 LQKENI. V dropped 3 bases and J dropped 0 bases, with 9 bases sitting between them. The CDR3 is made up of 15 amino acids. This CDR3 is CASSPPSASYNEQFF. In DNA form, the CDR3 reads TGTGCCAGCTCACCCCCGTCGGCCTCCTACAATGAGCAGTTCTTC.